The rows below give T cell receptor beta chains drawn from one sample of a study of T cell responses to AZD1222 COVID-19 vaccine. Measured with immunoSEQ multiplex PCR; TCRdb has only the in-frame clones, and not every one. The table lists some 100,000 clones, 65% to 90% of them singletons. Sequenced here: peripheral blood, sampled on day 0 of AZD1222 vaccination. The origin of the receptors is an adult in good health. The CDR3 runs from the conserved cysteine through the conserved F or W. A D gene is named only where the DNA matches it firmly. Size values are once, few and many counts, or a class for expanded clones, and some rows have none.

j_call clone_size v_call d_call cdr3_aa cdr3_nt
TRBJ2-3 NA TRBV27 TRBD1 CASARDRVTDTQYF TGTGCCAGCGCCCGGGACAGGGTCACAGATACGCAGTATTTT
TRBJ1-2 NA TRBV6-4 NA CASSEGNAPNYGYTF TGTGCCAGCAGTGAGGGGAACGCACCTAACTATGGCTACACCTTC
TRBJ2-7 once TRBV11-2 TRBD2 CASSSILAGFEQYF TGTGCCAGCAGCTCCATTCTAGCGGGGTTCGAGCAGTACTTC
TRBJ2-5 NA TRBV12-3/TRBV12-4 NA CASSLHGGTQYF TGTGCCAGCAGTTTGCATGGGGGGACCCAGTACTTC
TRBJ2-1 NA TRBV25-1 NA CASAVLSDYNEQFF TGTGCCAGCGCCGTACTATCGGACTACAATGAGCAGTTCTTC
TRBJ1-1 NA TRBV10-2 NA CASSETGNTEAFF TGCGCCAGCAGTGAAACCGGGAACACTGAAGCTTTCTTT
TRBJ1-6 NA TRBV27 NA CASSFRSNNSPLHF TGTGCCAGCAGTTTTCGGTCGAACAATTCACCCCTCCACTTT
TRBJ2-5 NA TRBV5-4 TRBD2 CASSSLAGEETQYF TGTGCCAGCAGCTCACTAGCGGGAGAAGAGACCCAGTACTTC
TRBJ1-2 NA TRBV19 NA CASSIQRERVASYGYTF TGTGCCAGTAGTATTCAAAGGGAAAGGGTGGCGAGCTATGGCTACACCTTC
TRBJ2-1 NA TRBV3-1/TRBV3-2 TRBD2 CASSRKLAGLYNEQFF TGTGCCAGCAGCCGCAAACTAGCGGGCCTATACAATGAGCAGTTCTTC
TRBJ1-1 NA TRBV30 NA CAWLKTGKDTEAFF TGTGCCTGGTTGAAAACAGGGAAGGACACTGAAGCTTTCTTT
TRBJ1-5 NA TRBV12-3/TRBV12-4 NA CASTLNNQPQHF TGTGCCAGCACCTTAAACAATCAGCCCCAGCATTTT
TRBJ1-6 NA TRBV6-5 NA CASKKDGTRNSPLHF TGTGCCAGCAAAAAAGACGGAACCCGAAATTCACCCCTCCACTTT
TRBJ2-7 NA TRBV5-1 TRBD1 CASSSGQGGGSEQYF TGCGCCAGCAGCTCAGGACAGGGAGGTGGATCCGAGCAGTACTTC
TRBJ1-6 NA TRBV27 NA CASSPNGADSPLHF TGTGCCAGCAGTCCAAACGGGGCAGATTCACCCCTCCACTTT
TRBJ2-5 NA TRBV5-4 NA CASSLASSATETQYF TGTGCCAGCAGCTTGGCTTCTAGCGCGACAGAGACCCAGTACTTC
TRBJ2-2 NA TRBV5-5 NA CASSFLRGSTGELFF TGTGCCAGCAGCTTTCTCCGGGGAAGCACCGGGGAGCTGTTTTTT
TRBJ2-2 NA TRBV18 NA CASSPRSMDTGELFF TGTGCCAGCTCTCCCCGATCCATGGACACCGGGGAGCTGTTTTTT
TRBJ1-2 NA TRBV2 NA CASTVTSSYGYTF TGTGCCAGCACCGTGACAAGTAGCTATGGCTACACCTTC
TRBJ1-2 NA TRBV6-1 NA CASSEGTFYGYTF TGTGCCAGCAGTGAAGGCACTTTCTATGGCTACACCTTC
TRBJ2-3 once TRBV20-1 NA CSASIWNTQYF TGCAGTGCTAGTATTTGGAATACGCAGTATTTT
TRBJ2-7 NA TRBV6-5 NA CASSYSRRGSYEQYF TGTGCCAGCAGTTACAGCCGAAGGGGCTCCTACGAGCAGTACTTC
TRBJ2-1 NA TRBV5-1 NA CASSASSGSYNEQFF TGCGCCAGCAGCGCCAGCTCAGGGTCCTACAATGAGCAGTTCTTC
TRBJ1-2 NA TRBV7-8 TRBD1 CASSLQGQGANYGYTF TGTGCCAGCAGCTTACAAGGACAGGGAGCTAACTATGGCTACACCTTC
TRBJ1-4 NA TRBV6-6 NA CASSRGGLEKLFF TGTGCCAGCAGTCGCGGGGGGCTGGAAAAACTGTTTTTT
TRBJ2-1 NA TRBV6-6 NA CASSSRPYNEQFF TGTGCCAGCAGTTCCCGGCCCTACAATGAGCAGTTCTTC
TRBJ2-7 once TRBV7-2 NA CASSLAGALAYEQYF TGTGCCAGCAGCTTAGCCGGGGCGCTTGCCTACGAGCAGTACTTC
TRBJ2-3 NA TRBV2 TRBD2 CASSEARTRSTDTQYF TGTGCCAGCAGTGAGGCGAGGACTAGGAGCACAGATACGCAGTATTTT
TRBJ2-2 NA TRBV28 NA CASSWLTGKLRSGELFF TGTGCCAGCAGTTGGCTCACAGGGAAGTTGAGGTCCGGGGAGCTGTTTTTT
TRBJ2-2 few TRBV10-2 TRBD1 CASSGQGPNTGELFF TGCGCCAGCAGTGGACAGGGACCGAACACCGGGGAGCTGTTTTTT
TRBJ2-1 NA TRBV2 NA CATGPVLGNEQFF TGTGCCACGGGACCCGTTCTCGGCAATGAGCAGTTCTTC
TRBJ2-5 NA TRBV2 TRBD2 CASSDWTSGEGETQYF TGTGCCAGCAGTGACTGGACTAGCGGAGAGGGGGAGACCCAGTACTTC
TRBJ1-1 NA TRBV6-5 NA CASSRRDLSTEAFF TGTGCCAGCAGTCGGAGGGACCTGTCCACTGAAGCTTTCTTT
TRBJ1-5 NA TRBV6-9 NA CASSLQGSSQPQHF TGTGCCAGCAGTTTACAGGGTTCCAGTCAGCCCCAGCATTTT
TRBJ1-2 NA TRBV6-6 TRBD1 CASSYDRGLHGYTF TGTGCCAGCAGTTACGACAGGGGGTTGCATGGCTACACCTTC
TRBJ1-6 NA TRBV3-1/TRBV3-2 NA CASSQVSPRQAGISSPLHF TGTGCCAGCAGCCAAGTTAGTCCGCGACAGGCAGGAATCAGTTCACCCCTCCACTTT
TRBJ2-7 NA TRBV7-2 NA CASSYRQASYEQYF TGTGCCAGCAGCTACCGACAAGCCTCCTACGAGCAGTACTTC
TRBJ1-2 NA TRBV12-3/TRBV12-4 TRBD1 CASSLGQGDGYTF TGTGCCAGCAGTTTGGGGCAGGGGGATGGCTACACCTTC
TRBJ2-7 NA TRBV5-8 TRBD1 CASSRPTGSEQYF TGTGCCAGCAGCCGACCGACAGGGAGCGAGCAGTACTTC
TRBJ2-6 few TRBV5-1 NA CASKSGMGFSGANVLTF TGCGCCAGCAAATCAGGGATGGGATTTTCTGGGGCCAACGTCCTGACTTTC
TRBJ1-5 NA TRBV6-4 NA CASSEVRGQPQHF TGTGCCAGCAGTGAAGTCCGTGGACAGCCCCAGCATTTT
TRBJ2-3 few TRBV27 NA CASNSGVSTDTQYF TGTGCCAGCAATTCCGGGGTGAGCACAGATACGCAGTATTTT
TRBJ1-2 NA TRBV6-5 NA CASRRTEANYGYTF TGTGCCAGCAGGAGGACGGAGGCTAACTATGGCTACACCTTC
TRBJ1-1 once TRBV7-2 NA CASSFTENTEAFF TGTGCCAGCAGCTTTACAGAGAACACTGAAGCTTTCTTT
TRBJ2-4 NA TRBV3-1/TRBV3-2 TRBD2 CASSQTRGKNIQYF TGTGCCAGCAGCCAAACGCGGGGGAAAAACATTCAGTACTTC
TRBJ2-7 NA TRBV27 NA CASSLVVRSEQYF TGTGCCAGCAGTTTGGTTGTTAGGAGCGAGCAGTACTTC
TRBJ2-2 NA TRBV4-1 TRBD1 CASSQDWTGIYTGELFF TGCGCCAGCAGCCAAGATTGGACAGGGATATACACCGGGGAGCTGTTTTTT
TRBJ2-7 few TRBV15 NA CATSRARASDEQYF TGTGCCACCAGCAGGGCTAGGGCGTCCGACGAGCAGTACTTC
TRBJ1-2 few TRBV3-1/TRBV3-2 NA CASSPGGGGNYGYTF TGTGCCAGCAGCCCTGGGGGAGGAGGTAACTATGGCTACACCTTC
TRBJ1-1 NA TRBV30 NA CAWRGGGSKTEAFF TGTGCCTGGAGAGGAGGGGGTAGTAAGACTGAAGCTTTCTTT
TRBJ1-6 NA TRBV4-2 NA CASSQIGAFSPLHF TGTGCCAGCAGCCAAATAGGGGCATTTTCACCCCTCCACTTT